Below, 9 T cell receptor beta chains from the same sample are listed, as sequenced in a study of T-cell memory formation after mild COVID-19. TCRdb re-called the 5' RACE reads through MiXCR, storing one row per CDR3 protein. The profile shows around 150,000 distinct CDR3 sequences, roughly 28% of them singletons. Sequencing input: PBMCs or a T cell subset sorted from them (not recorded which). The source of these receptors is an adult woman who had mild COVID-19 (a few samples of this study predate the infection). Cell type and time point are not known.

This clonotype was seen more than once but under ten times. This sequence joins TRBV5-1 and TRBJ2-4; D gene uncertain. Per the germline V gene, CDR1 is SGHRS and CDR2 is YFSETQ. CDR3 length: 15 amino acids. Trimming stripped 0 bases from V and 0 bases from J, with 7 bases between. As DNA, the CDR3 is TGCGCCAGCAGCTTGGATCCCGCAGCCAAAAACATTCAGTACTTC. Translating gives CASSLDPAAKNIQYF.

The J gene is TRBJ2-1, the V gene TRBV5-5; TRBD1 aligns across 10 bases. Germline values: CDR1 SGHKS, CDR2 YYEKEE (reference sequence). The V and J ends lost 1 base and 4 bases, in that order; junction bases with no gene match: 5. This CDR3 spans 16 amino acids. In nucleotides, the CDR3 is TGTGCCAGCAGCTTGTGGACAGGGGGTGGATACAATGAGCAGTTCTTC. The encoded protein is CASSLWTGGGYNEQFF.

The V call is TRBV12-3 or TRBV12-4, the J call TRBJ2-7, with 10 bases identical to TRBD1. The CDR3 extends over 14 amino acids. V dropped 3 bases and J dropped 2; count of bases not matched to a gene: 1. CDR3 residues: CASSFDRGPYEQYF. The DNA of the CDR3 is TGTGCCAGCAGTTTCGACAGGGGGCCCTACGAGCAGTACTTC.

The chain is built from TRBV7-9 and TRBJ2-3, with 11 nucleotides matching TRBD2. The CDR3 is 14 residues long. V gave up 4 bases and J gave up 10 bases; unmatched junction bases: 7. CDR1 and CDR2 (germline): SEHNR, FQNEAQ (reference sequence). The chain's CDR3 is CASSSTSGVFSQYF. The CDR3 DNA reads TGTGCCAGCAGCTCGACTAGCGGGGTTTTCTCGCAGTATTTT.

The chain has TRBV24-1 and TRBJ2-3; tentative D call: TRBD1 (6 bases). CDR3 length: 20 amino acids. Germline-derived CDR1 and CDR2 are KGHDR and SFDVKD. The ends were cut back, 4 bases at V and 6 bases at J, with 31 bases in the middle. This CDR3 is CATSDSQGSGTGSSSDTQYF. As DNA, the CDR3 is TGTGCCACCAGTGACTCACAAGGGTCCGGAACAGGGAGTTCATCGGATACGCAGTATTTT.

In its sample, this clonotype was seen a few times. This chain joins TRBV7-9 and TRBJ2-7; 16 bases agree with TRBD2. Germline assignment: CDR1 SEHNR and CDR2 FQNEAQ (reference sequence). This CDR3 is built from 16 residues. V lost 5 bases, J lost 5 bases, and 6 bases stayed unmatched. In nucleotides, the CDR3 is TGTGCCAGCAGCGGCACGGGACTAGCGGGGGGGGACGAGCAGTACTTC. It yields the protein CASSGTGLAGGDEQYF.

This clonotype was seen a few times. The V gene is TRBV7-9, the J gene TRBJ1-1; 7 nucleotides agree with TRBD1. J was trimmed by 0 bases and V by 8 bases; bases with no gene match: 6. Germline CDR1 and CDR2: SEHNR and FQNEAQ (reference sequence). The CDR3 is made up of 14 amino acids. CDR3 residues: CASSSDRLNTEAFF. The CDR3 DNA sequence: TGTGCCAGCTCCTCGGACAGGCTGAACACTGAAGCTTTCTTT.

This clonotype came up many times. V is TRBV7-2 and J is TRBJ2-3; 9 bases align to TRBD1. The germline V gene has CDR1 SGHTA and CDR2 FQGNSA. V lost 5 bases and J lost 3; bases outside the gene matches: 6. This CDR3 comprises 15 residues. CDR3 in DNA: TGTGCCAGCAGCCTGGGACAGGGAAGGACAGATACGCAGTATTTT. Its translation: CASSLGQGRTDTQYF.

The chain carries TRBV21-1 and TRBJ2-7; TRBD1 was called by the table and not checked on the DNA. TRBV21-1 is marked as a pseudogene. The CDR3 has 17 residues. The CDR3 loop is CASSKKGPKGSHYEQYF. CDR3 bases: TGTGCCAGCAGCAAAAAGGGACCAAAGGGCTCCCACTACGAGCAGTACTTC.